Here is one TCR beta chain with its context. Without the conserved terminal phenylalanine or tryptophan, this CDR3 likely stems from a read error. No DNA is shown, since the ends of the CDR3 on it are uncertain; the CDR3 is the one TCRdb lists. TCRdb independently ran MiXCR on the RT-PCR reads; one entry per CDR3 protein. The data show hundreds of thousands of distinct CDR3 sequences, 10% to 15% seen once. The data are from a study of response to subunit inactivated influenza vaccine. From its first to its last residue, the CDR3 has 12 amino acids. The germline V gene encodes CDR1 GTSNPN and CDR2 SVGIG (reference sequence).

The chain carries TRBV30 and TRBJ2-7; the table gives TRBD1 as D, unverified against the DNA. The sample was PBMCs from blood, taken 40 to 50 days after vaccination. The TCR was taken from a man aged 50 or older who received an inactivated influenza vaccine. The CDR3 protein is CAWSEGGTGPRY.